The rows below give T cell receptor beta chains drawn from one sample of a study of blood T cells in healthy people across ages. One entry per CDR3 protein, called by TCRdb with MiXCR from the 5' RACE reads. The sample shows about 640,000 distinct CDR3 sequences, roughly 31% of them seen only once. The source material was blood. The source of these receptors is a woman aged 80 or older in good health. Both conserved end residues are part of each CDR3. The D gene is left open where the match is weak. Where a row states a size, it is once, few, many or the class of an expanded clone; other rows omit it.

abundance | j_gene | v_gene | d_gene | CDR3aa | CDR3nt
NA | TRBJ1-4 | TRBV5-1 | NA | CASSLQGPDEKLFF | TGCGCCAGCAGCTTACAGGGACCTGATGAAAAACTGTTTTTT
NA | TRBJ2-3 | TRBV7-6 | NA | CASGYGRVATDTQYF | TGTGCCAGCGGATACGGCAGGGTCGCTACAGATACGCAGTATTTT
many | TRBJ2-5 | TRBV7-3 | NA | CASSPSVQETQYF | TGTGCCAGCAGCCCAAGTGTCCAAGAGACCCAGTACTTC
few | TRBJ2-2 | TRBV20-1 | TRBD1 | CSARDSAPGQGVSGELFF | TGTAGTGCTAGAGATTCAGCTCCGGGACAGGGGGTATCCGGGGAGCTGTTTTTT
NA | TRBJ2-3 | TRBV20-1 | TRBD1 | CSARGLGQGAKGTSTDTQYF | TGCAGTGCTAGAGGCTTAGGACAGGGGGCGAAAGGGACTAGCACAGATACGCAGTATTTT
NA | TRBJ2-7 | TRBV27 | NA | CAGSLRRGSYNEQYF | TGTGCCGGCAGTTTAAGGCGGGGCTCCTACAATGAGCAGTACTTC
many | TRBJ2-7 | TRBV6-1 | NA | CASSPNAAGPYEQYF | TGTGCCAGCAGCCCCAACGCGGCAGGTCCCTACGAGCAGTACTTC
many | TRBJ2-5 | TRBV29-1 | NA | CSVEYGTQVGETQYF | TGCAGCGTTGAATACGGGACTCAGGTGGGAGAGACCCAGTACTTC
few | TRBJ2-2 | TRBV15 | TRBD1 | CATKGQLNTGELFF | TGTGCCACCAAGGGACAGCTAAACACCGGGGAGCTGTTTTTT
NA | TRBJ2-4 | TRBV3-1 | TRBD1 | CASSRQGQENIQYF | TGTGCCAGCAGCCGACAGGGGCAGGAAAACATTCAGTACTTC
many | TRBJ2-5 | TRBV7-2 | TRBD1 | CASSRPYDRGQETQYF | TGTGCCAGCAGCCGACCCTATGACAGGGGGCAGGAGACCCAGTACTTC
NA | TRBJ1-1 | TRBV29-1 | TRBD1 | CSVEGGTGAEAFF | TGCAGCGTTGAAGGCGGGACAGGAGCTGAAGCTTTCTTT
few | TRBJ2-3 | TRBV20-1 | NA | CSARISGHNTDTQYF | TGCAGTGCTAGAATATCGGGACACAACACAGATACGCAGTATTTT
few | TRBJ1-2 | TRBV15 | TRBD1 | CATSRDLRQGALGYTF | TGTGCCACCAGCAGAGATCTTAGACAGGGGGCGCTTGGCTACACCTTC
few | TRBJ1-2 | TRBV20-1 | NA | CSAPTVGVWGYTF | TGCAGTGCCCCGACAGTTGGGGTCTGGGGCTACACCTTC
many | TRBJ2-7 | TRBV5-1 | NA | CASSFLYDSYEQYF | TGCGCCAGCAGCTTCCTTTACGACTCCTACGAGCAGTACTTC
many | TRBJ2-5 | TRBV7-9 | TRBD2 | CASSGGLAGGLETQYF | TGTGCCAGCAGCGGAGGACTAGCGGGGGGGCTGGAGACCCAGTACTTC
few | TRBJ1-5 | TRBV10-3 | TRBD1 | CAISESTPGQGNQPQHF | TGTGCCATCAGTGAGTCGACCCCGGGACAGGGCAATCAGCCCCAGCATTTT
few | TRBJ2-7 | TRBV6-1 | NA | CASSERGPYEQYF | TGTGCCAGCAGTGAACGGGGCCCCTACGAGCAATACTTC
NA | TRBJ2-7 | TRBV30 | NA | CAWEDPGYEQYF | TGTGCCTGGGAAGACCCCGGGTATGAGCAGTACTTC
few | TRBJ1-1 | TRBV6-2/TRBV6-3 | NA | CASSYSLPGGTEAFF | TGTGCCAGCAGTTACTCGTTACCGGGGGGCACTGAAGCTTTCTTT
NA | TRBJ2-4 | TRBV30 | TRBD2 | CAWNLGLAGPGGQYF | TGTGCCTGGAATCTCGGCCTAGCGGGGCCCGGGGGGCAGTACTTC
NA | TRBJ2-3 | TRBV10-3 | TRBD2 | CAIQYEELAGTDTQYF | TGTGCCATCCAATATGAAGAGTTAGCGGGGACAGATACGCAGTATTTT
many | TRBJ1-1 | TRBV7-2 | NA | CASREGRVNTEAFF | TGTGCCAGCAGGGAAGGACGGGTAAACACTGAAGCTTTCTTT